One sample yielded the 6 T cell receptor beta chains listed below, sequenced in a study of blood T cell repertoires in COVID-19. The method was immunoSEQ multiplex PCR; TCRdb's version includes in-frame clones alone and lacks a portion of them. The sample lists 350,000 to 400,000 clones; around nine tenths were seen once. The material sequenced was peripheral blood. The receptors come from a woman aged 55 to 70 with COVID-19, enrolled during active disease.

The rearrangement joins TRBV5-1 to TRBJ1-3; possible D gene TRBD1, 5 bases. CDR3 length equals 17 residues. Trimming left V 1 base short and J 0 bases short, with 14 bases between. The V gene's germline CDR1 is SGHRS and CDR2 YFSETQ. CDR3 sequence: CASSLFQGRLSGNTIYF. Here the CDR3 DNA reads TGCGCCAGCAGCTTGTTCCAGGGCCGCCTCTCTGGAAACACCATATATTTT.

This clone showed up just once. This chain joins TRBV9 and TRBJ2-3; 13 nucleotides match TRBD2. In germline, CDR1 is SGDLS, CDR2 YYNGEE. CDR3 size: 16 residues. The V segment lost 3 bases and the J segment 6 bases; nucleotides outside the gene matches: 7. CDR3: CASSGTSGGAGDTQYF. CDR3 nucleotide sequence: TGTGCCAGCAGCGGCACTAGCGGGGGGGCCGGGGATACGCAGTATTTT.

This rearrangement joins TRBV2 to TRBJ2-7; 11 nucleotides agree with TRBD2. Losses at the gene ends were 6 bases for V and 2 bases for J; bases not matched to a gene: 9. Germline CDR1 reads SNHLY; CDR2 reads FYNNEI. The CDR3 length is 16 residues. The CDR3 nucleotides read TGTGCCAGCAGCGATTATCTAGCGGGGGGAACCTACGAGCAGTACTTC. Residues: CASSDYLAGGTYEQYF.

The chain links TRBV6-4 to TRBJ1-6; D unresolved. V was trimmed by 0 bases and J by 9 bases, leaving 15 bases between them. The germline gives CDR1 MRHNA, CDR2 SNTAGT. The CDR3 is 16 residues long. DNA for the CDR3: TGTGCCAGCAGTGACTCCCCGCGGGGTGGACCTTCACCCCTCCACTTT. This translates into CASSDSPRGGPSPLHF.

The rearrangement joins TRBV6-5 to TRBJ2-7; maybe TRBD2 (5 bases). Germline V CDR1 and CDR2: MNHEY, SVGAGI. This CDR3 contains 15 residues. Between the trimmed V and J ends, which lost 6 bases and 2 bases, there was a span of 17 bases. The CDR3 nucleotides are TGTGCCAGCAGAGATAAACGGACTCGGCCCTACGAGCAGTACTTC. Translating gives CASRDKRTRPYEQYF.

CDR3 nucleotides: TGTGCCAGCACCCCCCAGGGGGCGAGGAAGGGTCTCTATGGCTACACCTTC. Its protein is CASTPQGARKGLYGYTF. The gene calls are TRBV27 and TRBJ1-2, with 8 positions matching TRBD1. This CDR3 has 17 amino acids. Germline V gene sequence: CDR1 MNHEY, CDR2 SMNVEV (reference sequence). J gave up 4 bases and V 7 bases, and 17 bases lay outside the gene matches.